This T cell receptor (beta chain) came from a study of T cells expressing NK-cell markers. In the study overall: The authors sequenced eight donors, of whom seven were HCMV-seropositive and one was seronegative.

A word on this clonotype: Its antigen is undetermined.

The CDR3 is 20 residues long. The study, taken as a whole, reports: Dominance of the CD3+CD56-NKG2C+ fraction by these clonotypes also held in a few donors. In about six donors, dominant NKG2C+ clonotypes were roughly 1.0-8% of CD8+ T cells.

Production of TCR beta cDNA relied on 5'RACE template switching with UMIs. TCRdb reprocessed the 5' RACE reads and stores each CDR3 protein as one record, lacking DNA. The data show about 460,000 distinct CDR3 sequences, and the top ten clones hold more than 1.4%. This receptor was taken from a woman between 45 and 60 years old in good health. The sample consisted of blood T cells: a sorted CD56 or NKG2C T cell subset, CD4+ or CD8+ T cells, or bulk PBMC T cells (not recorded which). This chain joins TRBV12-3 or TRBV12-4 and TRBJ2-1; TCRdb indicates TRBD2, and absent DNA this call remains unverified. The CDR3 reads CASFPRFRGLATSSYNEQFF.